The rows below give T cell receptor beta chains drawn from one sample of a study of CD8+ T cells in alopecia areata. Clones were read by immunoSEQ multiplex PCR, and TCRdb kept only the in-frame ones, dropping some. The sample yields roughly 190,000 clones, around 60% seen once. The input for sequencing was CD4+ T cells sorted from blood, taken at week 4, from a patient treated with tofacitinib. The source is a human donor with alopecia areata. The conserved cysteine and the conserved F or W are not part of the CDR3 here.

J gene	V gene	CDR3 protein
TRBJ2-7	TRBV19	ASSRQQSSYEQY
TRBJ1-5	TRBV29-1	SVTQGVNQPQH
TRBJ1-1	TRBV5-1	ASRAWGTPTEAF
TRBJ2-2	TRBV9	ASSSRTSGGGELF
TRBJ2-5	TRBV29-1	GVSTGSKAQETQY
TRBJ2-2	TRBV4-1	ASSLLATTGELF
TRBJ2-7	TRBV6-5	ASSYSLQGAYEQY
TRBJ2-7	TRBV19	ASSRTDLSSYEQY
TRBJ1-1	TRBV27	ASSLRGEAF
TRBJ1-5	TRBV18	ASSFAREGQPQH
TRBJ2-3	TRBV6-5	ASSPTGTQY
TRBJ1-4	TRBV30	AWRKVRTTYEKLF
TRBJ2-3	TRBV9	ASSARGGQGTDTQY
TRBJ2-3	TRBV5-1	ASEGADTQY
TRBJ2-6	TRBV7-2	ASSPGLAGTSGANVLT
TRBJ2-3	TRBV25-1	ASSPPDRDFQY
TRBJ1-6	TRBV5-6	ASSLARGSSPLH
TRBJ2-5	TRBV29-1	SVLDKETQY
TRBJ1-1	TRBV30	AWSVDTEAF
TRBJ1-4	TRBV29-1	SVEGRDEKLF
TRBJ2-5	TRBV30	AWSIGPGATQY
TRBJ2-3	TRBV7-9	ASSPYTAATDTQY
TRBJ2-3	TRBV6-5	ASSYGDRVTQY
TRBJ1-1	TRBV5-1	ASRLTGNTEAF
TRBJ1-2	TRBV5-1	ASSLGPYGYT
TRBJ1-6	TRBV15	ATSREPPDGRNSPLH
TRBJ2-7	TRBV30	AWSGGARSEQY
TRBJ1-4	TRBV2	ASSRALGVVEKLF
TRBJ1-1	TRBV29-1	SVQGVSHNTEAF
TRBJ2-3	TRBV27	ASSFRNTQY
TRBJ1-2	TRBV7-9	ASSPGQATKVGGYT
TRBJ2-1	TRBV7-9	ASSLLGRGGNEQF
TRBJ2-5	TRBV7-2	ASSPRGSGGRETQY
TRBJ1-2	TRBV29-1	SAGGTKGDT
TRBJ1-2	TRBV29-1	SPERVEGAHGYGYT
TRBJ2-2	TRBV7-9	ASSIGTSGLNTGELF
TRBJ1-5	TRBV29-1	SVEGDRFGNQPQH
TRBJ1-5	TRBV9	ASSATDSNQPQH
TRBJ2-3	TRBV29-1	SASGGPDTQY
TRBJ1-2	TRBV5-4	ASSYQRQGHGYT
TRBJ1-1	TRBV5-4	ASSWGSRIPEAF
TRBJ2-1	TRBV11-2	ASSLPPNQGGNEQF
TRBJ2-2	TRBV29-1	SVAGQGYTGELF
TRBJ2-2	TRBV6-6	ASSYRDPAGGELF
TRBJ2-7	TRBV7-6	ASSKVAKSTTYEQY
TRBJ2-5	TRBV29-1	STRGVVRETQY
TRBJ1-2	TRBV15	ATSRDYWGKKRDYT
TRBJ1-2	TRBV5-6	ASSPPRPSRNYGYT
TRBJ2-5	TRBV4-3	ASSPRTGGETQY
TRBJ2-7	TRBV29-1	SVASGYEQY
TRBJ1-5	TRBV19	ASSTTDRSNQPQH
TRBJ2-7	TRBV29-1	SVKHNWDLYEQY